This T cell receptor (beta chain) was identified in a study of cytomegalovirus exposure and HLA in healthy donors. Study conclusions and caveats: Among the CMV-associated chains, a few were confirmed in vitro as specific for CMV antigens.

A note on this clone: Its antigen is unknown.

While the first cohort had over 650 subjects, the donors belonged to the separate validation cohort of over a hundred subjects. Germline CDR1 reads SGHTA; CDR2 reads FQGNSA. The CDR3 contains 16 residues. Trimming at V came to 5 bases and at J to 0 bases, leaving 7 bases not matched to a gene. Generated by immunoSEQ multiplex PCR, the TCRdb table keeps only in-frame clones and is missing some. The sample has around 130,000 clones, over 75% seen once. The sequence came from a woman in her twenties or thirties in good health and CMV-seronegative. The chain couples TRBV7-2 to TRBJ1-1; TRBD1 matches 9 bases. The sequencing sample was made of PBMCs. The CDR3 coding sequence is TGTGCCAGCAGCCCGCGGACAGGGGCCTTGAACACTGAAGCTTTCTTT. It codes for CASSPRTGALNTEAFF.